Included here is one TCR beta chain sequence, with context. This specimen comes from a study of shared clonotypes between healthy human individuals. J gave up 3 bases and V 6 bases, and 10 bases lay outside the gene matches. CDR1 is MDHEN and CDR2 is SYDVKM in the germline V gene. This CDR3 region has 16 residues. Selected positively for CCR7 and CD45RO-negative, naive CD8 cells excluded terminally differentiated effector memory CD45RA+ cells. Repertoires were generated with immunoSEQ multiplex PCR, while TCRdb's copy carries only in-frame clones and drops some. The data contain millions of clones, about 92% of them seen just once; the ten biggest clones take up around 1.7%.

The sequenced sample consisted of naive CD8+ T cells from PBMCs. This receptor was identified in a man younger than 35 in good health. Some clones in this sample may be carry-over from other donors' samples. The V gene is TRBV28, the J gene TRBJ2-7; 11 bases are a match to TRBD2. The CDR3 sequence: CASSPLSGRGGYEQYF. CDR3 nucleotide sequence: TGTGCCAGCAGCCCCCTTAGCGGGAGGGGGGGCTACGAGCAGTACTTC.